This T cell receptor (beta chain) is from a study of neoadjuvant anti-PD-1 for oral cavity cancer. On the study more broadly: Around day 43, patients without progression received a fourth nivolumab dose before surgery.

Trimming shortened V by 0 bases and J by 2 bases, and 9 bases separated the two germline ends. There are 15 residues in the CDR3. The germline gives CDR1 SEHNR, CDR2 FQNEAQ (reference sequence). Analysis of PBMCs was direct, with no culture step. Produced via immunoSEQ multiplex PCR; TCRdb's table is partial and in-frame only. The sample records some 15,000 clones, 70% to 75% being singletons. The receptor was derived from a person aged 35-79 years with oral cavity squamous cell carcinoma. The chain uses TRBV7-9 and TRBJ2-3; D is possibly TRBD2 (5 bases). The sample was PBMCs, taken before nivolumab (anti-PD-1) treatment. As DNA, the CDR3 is TGTGCCAGCAGCTTAGCGGGAGCTAACACAGATACGCAGTATTTT. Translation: CASSLAGANTDTQYF.